A single sample is the source of the 30 T cell receptor beta chains below, sequenced in a study of T-cell reconstitution after alpha-beta-depleted transplantation in children. Preparation of the TCRbeta library was carried out with unique molecular identifiers. In TCRdb, the PCR reads were re-called with MiXCR into one record per CDR3 protein. Of about 640,000 distinct CDR3 sequences listed, 13% are singletons. Specimen: PBMCs, mostly from graft donor cells, collected 360 days after TCRalphabeta/CD19-depleted stem cell transplant. The source of these receptors is a male patient aged 5 to 17 who had a stem cell transplant for acute myeloid leukemia, so the T cells may come from the graft donor.

The genes are TRBV5-6 and TRBJ2-3; 9 nucleotides line up with TRBD1. Germline V gene sequence: CDR1 SGHDT, CDR2 YYEEEE. The CDR3 consists of 15 residues. With 6 bases clipped from V and 2 bases from J, the junction kept 7 bases outside the gene matches. The CDR3 region is CASKADRGLTDTQYF. For the CDR3, the DNA is TGTGCCAGCAAAGCGGACAGGGGCCTCACAGATACGCAGTATTTT.

This clonotype was seen a handful of times. This chain connects TRBV4-2 to TRBJ1-4, with 8 bases identical to TRBD1. The CDR3 runs to 18 residues. Germline values: CDR1 LGHNA, CDR2 YNFKEQ. The trim removed 0 bases at V and 5 bases at J, leaving 11 bases unmatched. For the CDR3, the DNA is TGTGCCAGCAGCCAAGATGGCCCCCCAGGGGGCGGGAATGAAAAACTGTTTTTT. Translated: CASSQDGPPGGGNEKLFF.

This clonotype was counted a few times. This chain links TRBV28 with TRBJ1-2; no definite D call. CDR1 and CDR2 (germline): MDHEN, SYDVKM. The CDR3 runs 14 residues. The ends were cut back, 5 bases at V and 3 bases at J, with 13 bases in the middle. The CDR3 region is CASSINILHYGYTF. The CDR3 DNA reads as TGTGCCAGCAGTATCAATATACTTCACTATGGCTACACCTTC.

This clonotype was seen ten or more times. The chain carries TRBV12-3 or TRBV12-4 and TRBJ2-7; TRBD2 matches at 10 bases. V trimming: 2 bases; J trimming: 3 bases; junction bases outside the gene matches: 7. This CDR3 spans 16 amino acids. CDR3 nucleotide sequence: TGTGCCAGCAGTTTACAACTAGCGGGACACGTCTACGAGCAGTACTTC. Its translation is CASSLQLAGHVYEQYF.

This chain links TRBV30 with TRBJ2-6, with D unclear. The CDR3 sequence is 17 residues long. Trimming removed 2 bases from V and 0 bases from J, with 14 bases in between. CDR1 GTSNPN and CDR2 SVGIG come from the germline V gene (reference sequence). CDR3 region: CAWSSARTPSGANVLTF. The CDR3 DNA reads TGTGCCTGGAGTAGTGCGAGAACTCCCTCTGGGGCCAACGTCCTGACTTTC.

This clonotype occurred a few times. This chain connects TRBV30 to TRBJ2-7; D is perhaps TRBD1 or TRBD2 (5 bases each). The V gene's germline CDR1 is GTSNPN and CDR2 SVGIG (reference sequence). The V and J ends lost 4 bases and 0 bases respectively, with 10 bases between them. The CDR3 is 13 amino acids. The CDR3 DNA is TGTGCCTGGACTAAGGGGAGCTCCTACGAGCAGTACTTC. Translated: CAWTKGSSYEQYF.

This clonotype showed up just a few times. The V call is TRBV11-1, the J call TRBJ2-4; D may be TRBD1 or TRBD2 (7 bases each). Trimming stripped 5 bases from V and 8 bases from J, with 10 bases between. CDR1 SGHAT and CDR2 FQDESV come from the germline V gene (reference sequence). The CDR3 loop spans 12 amino acids. In DNA, the CDR3 is TGTGCCAGCAGCCCAGGGGGGGACATTCAGTACTTC. As protein: CASSPGGDIQYF.

This clonotype was counted many times. V usage is TRBV29-1 and J usage is TRBJ2-1; 8 nucleotides match TRBD2. The CDR3 has 17 residues. The ends lost 2 bases at V and 0 bases at J; junction bases unmatched: 9. Germline values: CDR1 SQVTM, CDR2 ANQGSEA. CDR3 DNA sequence: TGCAGCGTTGAACAAGGGGGGAGCGGGAGCTCCTACAATGAGCAGTTCTTC. Translating it yields CSVEQGGSGSSYNEQFF.

The V call is TRBV28, the J call TRBJ2-3; TRBD1 matches at 8 bases. Germline-derived CDR1 and CDR2 are MDHEN and SYDVKM. The CDR3 consists of 16 residues. V dropped 3 bases and J dropped 0; count of bases not matched to a gene: 5. CDR3 sequence: CASSFWTGTSTDTQYF. DNA of the CDR3: TGTGCCAGCAGTTTCTGGACAGGGACTAGCACAGATACGCAGTATTTT.

The rearrangement joins TRBV20-1 to TRBJ1-3; no definite D call. The V end was cut by 3 bases, the J end by 1 base, with 10 bases between. The CDR3 totals 14 residues. Germline V gene lookup returns CDR1 DFQATT and CDR2 SNEGSKA (reference sequence). The CDR3 DNA reads as TGCAGTGCTAGGAATCACCGGTCTGGAAACACCATATATTTT. It translates to CSARNHRSGNTIYF.

CDR3 residues: CASSPPLTSGIIYEQYF. The CDR3 DNA is TGTGCCAGCAGCCCTCCCTTGACTAGCGGGATTATCTACGAGCAGTACTTC. J is TRBJ2-7 and V is TRBV28; 11 bases align to TRBD2. Germline loops: CDR1 MDHEN, CDR2 SYDVKM. V gave up 6 bases and J gave up 3 bases; unmatched junction bases: 13. This CDR3 contains 17 residues.

This clonotype was seen more than once but under ten times. This chain links TRBV25-1 with TRBJ1-2; D is perhaps TRBD1 (6 bases). The V end lost 7 bases, the J end lost 4 bases, and 13 bases lay between the germline ends. Germline V gives CDR1 MGHDK, CDR2 SYGVNS. The CDR3 covers 13 residues. The CDR3 DNA reads as TGTGCCAGCACTCCAGAGGACAGCTATGGCTACACCTTC. It translates to CASTPEDSYGYTF.

The chain combines TRBV6-1 with TRBJ2-6; no firm D call. The germline gives CDR1 MNHNS, CDR2 SASEGT. The CDR3 length is 17 residues. V lost 6 bases and J 1 base, leaving 16 bases between the germline ends. CDR3 bases: TGTGCCAGCAGGTCGAGTGGCGGTCTTTCTGGGGCCAACGTCCTGACTTTC. Protein sequence: CASRSSGGLSGANVLTF.

This clonotype was detected only a few times. This sequence joins TRBV28 and TRBJ2-2; tentative D call: TRBD1 (5 bases). The CDR3 totals 15 residues. Trimming stripped 6 bases from V and 5 bases from J, with 16 bases between. Germline CDR1 MDHEN, CDR2 SYDVKM. The CDR3 is CASRDGRVVTGELFF. The CDR3 DNA follows: TGTGCCAGCAGGGACGGCAGGGTCGTTACCGGGGAGCTGTTTTTT.

The chain recombines TRBV20-1 with TRBJ1-5; maybe TRBD1 (5 bases). V lost 3 bases and J lost 4, with 10 bases in between. Germline CDR1 reads DFQATT; CDR2 reads SNEGSKA (reference sequence). The CDR3 extends over 13 amino acids. This CDR3 reads CSARGGTNQPQHF. CDR3 in DNA: TGCAGTGCTAGGGGGGGGACTAATCAGCCCCAGCATTTT.

This rearrangement joins TRBV7-9 to TRBJ1-5; the D gene is possibly TRBD1 (6 bases). Germline loops: CDR1 SEHNR, CDR2 FQNEAQ (reference sequence). V lost 8 bases to trimming and J lost 5 bases, with 13 bases between them. This CDR3 contains 13 residues. The CDR3 bases are TGTGCCAGCGCCGGGGGCGGGGATCAGCCCCAGCATTTT. Translating it yields CASAGGGDQPQHF.

This clonotype appeared a few times. V gene TRBV14 combines with J gene TRBJ2-7; D gene unclear. V dropped 1 base and J dropped 0 bases, with 13 bases sitting between them. The V gene's germline CDR1 is SGHDN and CDR2 FVKESK. The CDR3 has 16 amino acids. This CDR3 is CASSQVSQPVSYEQYF. The DNA for the CDR3 is TGTGCCAGCAGCCAAGTTTCACAGCCTGTCTCCTACGAGCAGTACTTC.

In its sample, this clonotype was seen many times. The junction and the germline gene differ at one end; a read error may be behind it. CDR3: CASSQGTVRTSSDF. In nucleotides, the CDR3 is TGTGCCAGCAGCCAAGGGACAGTGAGGACGTCTAGCGACTTC. This chain uses TRBV3-1 with TRBJ2-4; D assignment may be TRBD1 or TRBD2 (6 bases each). Germline CDR1 reads LGHDT; CDR2 reads YNNKEL (reference sequence). The CDR3 covers 14 residues.

The V call is TRBV28, the J call TRBJ2-2; the D gene is possibly TRBD1 (6 bases). The CDR3 runs 13 residues. Trimming removed 4 bases from V and 7 bases from J, with 10 bases in between. The V gene's germline CDR1 is MDHEN and CDR2 SYDVKM. CDR3 sequence reads: CASSSQGNGELFF. The CDR3 DNA sequence: TGTGCCAGCAGTTCACAGGGTAACGGGGAGCTGTTTTTT.

In this sample, this clonotype turned up many times. The CDR3 loop reads CASSLTYFSYEQYF. The DNA for the CDR3 is TGTGCCAGCAGCTTGACTTATTTCTCCTACGAGCAGTACTTC. The chain is built from TRBV13 and TRBJ2-7; no clear D. CDR3 length: 14 residues. Germline V lookup: CDR1 PRHDT, CDR2 FYEKMQ (reference sequence). V gave up 3 bases and J gave up 0 bases, with 9 bases separating them. The entire variable domain, with the rest obtained from reference TRBV13 and TRBJ2-7, is as follows: AAGVIQSPRHLIKEKRETATLKCYPIPRHDTVYWYQQGPGQDPQFLISFYEKMQSDKGSIPDRFSAQQFSDYHSELNMSSLELGDSALYFCASSLTYFSYEQYFGPGTRLTVT.

The V gene is TRBV20-1, the J gene TRBJ2-7; D is perhaps TRBD1 (6 bases). Germline CDR1 is DFQATT and CDR2 is SNEGSKA (reference sequence). The CDR3 is 13 residues long. V lost 2 bases and J lost 3, with 11 bases in between. CDR3 coding DNA: TGCAGTGCTAGATTCAGGGGTGGCTACGAGCAGTACTTC. This translates into CSARFRGGYEQYF.

The chain carries TRBV4-2 and TRBJ2-6; D may be TRBD1 or TRBD2 (5 bases each). Trimming took 2 bases from V and 0 from J, leaving 14 bases between them. CDR3 size: 18 residues. The germline V gene encodes CDR1 LGHNA and CDR2 YNFKEQ. In DNA form, the CDR3 reads TGTGCCAGCAGCCAAAGTTCGCGTGGGGGCTCTGGGGCCAACGTCCTGACTTTC. Protein: CASSQSSRGGSGANVLTF.

Ten or more counts support this clonotype. V is TRBV7-2 and J is TRBJ2-3; 7 nucleotides agree with TRBD1. The CDR3 runs to 16 residues. With 2 bases clipped from V and 2 bases from J, the junction kept 7 bases outside the gene matches. CDR1 and CDR2 (germline): SGHTA, FQGNSA. CDR3 sequence reads: CASSLPPGGSTDTQYF. In nucleotides, the CDR3 is TGTGCCAGCAGCTTACCGCCAGGGGGATCCACAGATACGCAGTATTTT.

This chain links TRBV6-5 with TRBJ2-1, with 9 positions matching TRBD1. Germline loops: CDR1 MNHEY, CDR2 SVGAGI. V lost 4 bases and J lost 10; bases outside the gene matches: 11. The CDR3 covers 15 residues. The CDR3 DNA follows: TGTGCCAGCAGTTTCGAGACAGGGGGTGGCGGCGAGCAGTTCTTC. This codes for CASSFETGGGGEQFF.

This clonotype was counted between two and nine times. This sequence joins TRBV11-1 and TRBJ2-2; possible D gene TRBD2, 5 bases. The CDR3 extends over 18 amino acids. V gave up 1 base and J gave up 6 bases, with 21 bases separating them. Germline CDR1 and CDR2: SGHAT and FQDESV (reference sequence). CDR3 nucleotides: TGTGCCAGCAGCTTAGGACCGAACGACTATATGAAGGCCGGGGAGCTGTTTTTT. Protein product: CASSLGPNDYMKAGELFF.

This clonotype was seen at least ten times. This chain joins TRBV12-3 or TRBV12-4 and TRBJ2-1; weak D call: TRBD1 (5 bases). Trimming shortened V by 4 bases and J by 8 bases, and 15 bases separated the two germline ends. The CDR3 extends over 14 amino acids. CDR3 protein: CASSSQGVRDEQFF. CDR3 DNA: TGTGCCAGCAGTTCCCAGGGCGTTAGGGATGAGCAGTTCTTC.

This clonotype was detected a few times. The rearrangement joins TRBV6-2 or TRBV6-3 to TRBJ2-7; 10 nucleotides line up with TRBD2. In germline, CDR1 is MNHEY, CDR2 SVGEGT. Trimming at V came to 6 bases and at J to 7 bases, leaving 9 bases not matched to a gene. The CDR3 runs to 14 residues. The CDR3 here is CASSPLAGGKEQYF. As DNA, the CDR3 is TGTGCCAGCAGCCCATTAGCGGGAGGAAAAGAGCAGTACTTC.

This chain connects TRBV5-1 to TRBJ2-1, with TRBD2 as a possible D gene (6 bases). Per the germline V gene, CDR1 is SGHRS and CDR2 is YFSETQ. This CDR3 is built from 17 residues. Trimming took 5 bases from V and 2 from J, leaving 20 bases between them. The CDR3 DNA is TGCGCCAGCAGGGAGGGTAACCAGCTTGGGACCTACAATGAGCAGTTCTTC. Translated, it gives CASREGNQLGTYNEQFF.

This clonotype occurred many times. CDR3 residues: CASSLYRVLSYEQYF. The DNA of the CDR3 is TGTGCCAGCAGCCTATACCGGGTCCTCTCCTACGAGCAGTACTTC. The V gene is TRBV28, the J gene TRBJ2-7; D uncertain. From germline, CDR1 is MDHEN and CDR2 SYDVKM. Trimming removed 6 bases at V and 0 bases at J, with 15 bases between. The CDR3 contains 15 residues.

The V gene is TRBV7-6, the J gene TRBJ2-7, with a weak D call TRBD1 (6 bases). The CDR3 runs to 14 residues. V dropped 1 base and J dropped 3 bases, with 10 bases sitting between them. Germline V gives CDR1 SGHVS, CDR2 FNYEAQ. CDR3 residues: CASSLGGGNYEQYF. CDR3 coding DNA: TGTGCCAGCAGCTTAGGTGGGGGCAACTACGAGCAGTACTTC. The entire variable domain, with the rest obtained from reference TRBV7-6 and TRBJ2-7, is as follows: GAGVSQSPRYKVTKRGQDVALRCDPISGHVSLYWYRQALGQGPEFLTYFNYEAQQDKSGLPNDRFSAERPEGSISTLTIQRTEQRDSAMYRCASSLGGGNYEQYFGPGTRLTVT.